This T cell receptor (beta chain) was documented in a study of cytomegalovirus exposure and HLA in healthy donors. Overall study findings and caveats: In a later analysis, at a false discovery rate of 0.05, approximately 15,000 TCR beta sequences matched HLA alleles. Presence/absence analyses rested on an assumption that sequencing depth was roughly uniform across donors.

At sampling all donors were nominally healthy, likely with unrecorded immune exposures. Primers for the PCR totalled 60 Vbeta and 13 Jbeta. Only in-frame clones appear in the TCRdb table, and some are missing; sequencing was by immunoSEQ multiplex PCR. The table shows roughly 80,000 clones, with roughly two thirds occurring only once. Note on this clone: What it binds is not known.

Per germline, CDR1 SGHNT and CDR2 YYREEE (reference sequence). The CDR3 loop spans 16 amino acids. V gave up 0 bases and J gave up 6 bases; unmatched junction bases: 9. The rearrangement joins TRBV5-4 to TRBJ2-1; TRBD1 matches at 7 bases. The receptor was derived from a woman in her fifties or sixties in good health and CMV-seropositive. Sequenced input: PBMCs. DNA for the CDR3: TGTGCCAGCAGCTTGGATCCAGGGGGAATTGGCAATGAGCAGTTCTTC. This gives the protein CASSLDPGGIGNEQFF.